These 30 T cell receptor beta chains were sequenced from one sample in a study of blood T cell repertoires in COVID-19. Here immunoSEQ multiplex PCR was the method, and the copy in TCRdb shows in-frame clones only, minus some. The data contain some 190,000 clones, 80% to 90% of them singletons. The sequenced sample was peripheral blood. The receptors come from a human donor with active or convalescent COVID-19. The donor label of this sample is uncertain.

CDR3 sequence (DNA): TGTGCCAGCAGTGAAGAGGAAGGGCCGGGGAATGAGCAGTTCTTC. Translated: CASSEEEGPGNEQFF. This chain connects TRBV6-1 to TRBJ2-1; a weak D match, TRBD2 (5 bases). The CDR3 length is 15 residues. The V end was cut by 1 base, the J end by 7 bases, with 14 bases between. CDR1 and CDR2 from the germline V gene are MNHNS and SASEGT.

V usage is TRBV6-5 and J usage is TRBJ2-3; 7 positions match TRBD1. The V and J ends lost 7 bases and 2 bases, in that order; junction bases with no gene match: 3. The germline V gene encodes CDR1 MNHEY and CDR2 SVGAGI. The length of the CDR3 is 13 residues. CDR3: CASNTGATDTQYF. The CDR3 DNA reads TGTGCCAGCAATACAGGGGCCACAGATACGCAGTATTTT.

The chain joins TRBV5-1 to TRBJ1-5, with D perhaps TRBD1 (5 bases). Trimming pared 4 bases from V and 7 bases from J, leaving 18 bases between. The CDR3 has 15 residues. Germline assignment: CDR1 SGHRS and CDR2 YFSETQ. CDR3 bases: TGCGCCAGCAGCCGGGAGGGGACGCGAGGACAGCCCCAGCATTTT. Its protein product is CASSREGTRGQPQHF.

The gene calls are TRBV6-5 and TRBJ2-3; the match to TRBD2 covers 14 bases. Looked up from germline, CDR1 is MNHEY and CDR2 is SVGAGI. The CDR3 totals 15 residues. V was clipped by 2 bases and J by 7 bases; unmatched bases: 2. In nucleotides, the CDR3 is TGTGCCAGCAGTTACGGACTAGCGGGGGGAAATACGCAGTATTTT. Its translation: CASSYGLAGGNTQYF.

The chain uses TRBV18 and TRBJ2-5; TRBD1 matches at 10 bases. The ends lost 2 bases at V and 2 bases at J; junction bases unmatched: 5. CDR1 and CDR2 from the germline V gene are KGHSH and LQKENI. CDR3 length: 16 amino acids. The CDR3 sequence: CASSPRTGGRQETQYF. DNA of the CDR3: TGTGCCAGCTCACCAAGGACAGGGGGTCGTCAAGAGACCCAGTACTTC.

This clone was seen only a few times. CDR3 nucleotide sequence: TGCGCCAGCGGATGGGGGGGCGAGCAGTACTTC. It encodes CASGWGGEQYF. The chain couples TRBV5-1 to TRBJ2-7, with TRBD2 identical over 7 bases. This CDR3 is 11 amino acids long. V trimming: 7 bases; J trimming: 6 bases; junction bases outside the gene matches: 4. Germline CDR1 and CDR2: SGHRS and YFSETQ.

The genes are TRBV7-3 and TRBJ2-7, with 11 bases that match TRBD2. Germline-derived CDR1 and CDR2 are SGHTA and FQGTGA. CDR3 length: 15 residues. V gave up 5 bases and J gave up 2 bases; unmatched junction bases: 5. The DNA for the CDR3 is TGTGCCAGCAGCGTGACTAGCGGGACAACCTACGAGCAGTACTTC. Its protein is CASSVTSGTTYEQYF.

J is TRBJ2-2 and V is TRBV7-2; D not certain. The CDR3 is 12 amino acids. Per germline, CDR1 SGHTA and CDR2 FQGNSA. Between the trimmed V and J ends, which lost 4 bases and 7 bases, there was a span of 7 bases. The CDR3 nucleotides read TGTGCCAGCAGCTCCTACAGCGGGGAGCTGTTTTTT. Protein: CASSSYSGELFF.

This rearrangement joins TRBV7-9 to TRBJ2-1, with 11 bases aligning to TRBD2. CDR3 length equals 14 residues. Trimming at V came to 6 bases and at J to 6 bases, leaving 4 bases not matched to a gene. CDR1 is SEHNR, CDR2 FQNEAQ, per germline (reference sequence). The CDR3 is CASRLAGAGNEQFF. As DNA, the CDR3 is TGTGCCAGCAGACTAGCGGGGGCCGGCAATGAGCAGTTCTTC.

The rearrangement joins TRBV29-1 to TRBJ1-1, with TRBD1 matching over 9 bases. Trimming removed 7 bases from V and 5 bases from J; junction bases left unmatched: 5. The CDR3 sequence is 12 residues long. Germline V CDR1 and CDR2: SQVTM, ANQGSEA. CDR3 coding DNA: TGCAGCGCCACACAGGGGGCTACTGAAGCTTTCTTT. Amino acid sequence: CSATQGATEAFF.

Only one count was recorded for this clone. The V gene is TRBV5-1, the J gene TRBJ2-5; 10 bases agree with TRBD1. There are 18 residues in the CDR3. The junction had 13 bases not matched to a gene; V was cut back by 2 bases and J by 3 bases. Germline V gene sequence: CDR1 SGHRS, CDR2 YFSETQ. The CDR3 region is CASSFQSGTGVYEETQYF. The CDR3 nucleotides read TGCGCCAGCAGCTTCCAATCCGGGACAGGGGTATACGAAGAGACCCAGTACTTC.

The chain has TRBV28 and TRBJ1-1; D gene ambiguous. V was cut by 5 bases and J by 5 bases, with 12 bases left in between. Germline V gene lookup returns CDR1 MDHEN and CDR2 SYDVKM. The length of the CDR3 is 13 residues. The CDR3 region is CASSPPYTTEAFF. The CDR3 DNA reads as TGTGCCAGCAGTCCCCCTTACACGACTGAAGCTTTCTTT.

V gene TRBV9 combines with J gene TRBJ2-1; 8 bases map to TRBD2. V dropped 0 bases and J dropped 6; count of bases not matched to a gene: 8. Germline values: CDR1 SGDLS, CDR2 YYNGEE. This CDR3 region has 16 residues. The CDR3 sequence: CASSVAMAGGGNEQFF. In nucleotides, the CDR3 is TGTGCCAGCAGCGTAGCTATGGCGGGAGGCGGCAATGAGCAGTTCTTC. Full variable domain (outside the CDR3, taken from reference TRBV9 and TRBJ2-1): DSGVTQTPKHLITATGQRVTLRCSPRSGDLSVYWYQQSLDQGLQFLIQYYNGEERAKGNILERFSAQQFPDLHSELNLSSLELGDSALYFCASSVAMAGGGNEQFFGPGTRLTVL.

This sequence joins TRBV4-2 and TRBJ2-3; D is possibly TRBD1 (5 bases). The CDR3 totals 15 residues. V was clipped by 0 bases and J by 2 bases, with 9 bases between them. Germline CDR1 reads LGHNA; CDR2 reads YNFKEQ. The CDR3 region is CASSQEKGFTDTQYF. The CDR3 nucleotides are TGTGCCAGCAGCCAAGAAAAGGGGTTCACAGATACGCAGTATTTT.

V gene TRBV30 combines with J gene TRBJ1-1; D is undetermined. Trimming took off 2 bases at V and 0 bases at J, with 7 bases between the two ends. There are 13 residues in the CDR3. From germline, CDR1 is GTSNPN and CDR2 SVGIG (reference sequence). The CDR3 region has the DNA TGTGCCTGGAGTAACAGCATGAACACTGAAGCTTTCTTT. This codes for CAWSNSMNTEAFF. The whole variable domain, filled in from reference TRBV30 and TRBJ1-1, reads SQTIHQWPATLVQPVGSPLSLECTVEGTSNPNLYWYRQAAGRGLQLLFYSVGIGQISSEVPQNLSASRPQDRQFILSSKKLLLSDSGFYLCAWSNSMNTEAFFGQGTRLTVV.

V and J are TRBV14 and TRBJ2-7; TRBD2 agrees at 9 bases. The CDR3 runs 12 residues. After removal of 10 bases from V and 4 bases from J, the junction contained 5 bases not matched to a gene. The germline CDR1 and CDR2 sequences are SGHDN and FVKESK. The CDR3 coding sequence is TGTGCCATCGTTAGCGGGAGTTACGAGCAGTACTTC. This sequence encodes CAIVSGSYEQYF.

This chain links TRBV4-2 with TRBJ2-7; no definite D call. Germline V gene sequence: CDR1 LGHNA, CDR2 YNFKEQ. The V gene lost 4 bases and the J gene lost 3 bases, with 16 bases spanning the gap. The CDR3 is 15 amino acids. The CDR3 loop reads CASSRDGAHYYEQYF. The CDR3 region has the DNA TGTGCCAGCAGCCGAGACGGAGCTCATTACTACGAGCAGTACTTC.

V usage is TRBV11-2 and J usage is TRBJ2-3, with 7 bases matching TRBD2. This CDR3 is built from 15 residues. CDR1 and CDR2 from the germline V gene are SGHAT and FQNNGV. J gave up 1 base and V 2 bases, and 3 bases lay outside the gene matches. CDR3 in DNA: TGTGCCAGCAGCTTAAGCGGGGTCGGCACAGATACGCAGTATTTT. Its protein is CASSLSGVGTDTQYF. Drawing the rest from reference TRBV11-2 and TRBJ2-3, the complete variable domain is EAGVAQSPRYKIIEKRQSVAFWCNPISGHATLYWYQQILGQGPKLLIQFQNNGVVDDSQLPKDRFSAERLKGVDSTLKIQPAKLEDSAVYLCASSLSGVGTDTQYFGPGTRLTVL.

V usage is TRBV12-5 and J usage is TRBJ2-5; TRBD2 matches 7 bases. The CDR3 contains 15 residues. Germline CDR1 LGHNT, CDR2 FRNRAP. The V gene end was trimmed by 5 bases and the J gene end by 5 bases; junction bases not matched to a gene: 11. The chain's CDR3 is CASGLGSSGPETQYF. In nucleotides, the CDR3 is TGTGCTAGTGGTCTCGGGTCTAGCGGACCGGAGACCCAGTACTTC.

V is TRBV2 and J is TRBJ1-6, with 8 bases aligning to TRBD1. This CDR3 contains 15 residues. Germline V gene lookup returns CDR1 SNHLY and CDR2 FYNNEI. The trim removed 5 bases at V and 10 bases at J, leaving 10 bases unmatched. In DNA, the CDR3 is TGTGCCAGCAGTCCACGGACAGGGTTAGGGTCACCCCTCCACTTT. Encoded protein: CASSPRTGLGSPLHF.

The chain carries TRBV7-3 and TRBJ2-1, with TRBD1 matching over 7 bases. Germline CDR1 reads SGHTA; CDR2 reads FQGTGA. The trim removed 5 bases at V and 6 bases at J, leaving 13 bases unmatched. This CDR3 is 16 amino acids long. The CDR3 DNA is TGTGCCAGCAGCAACTTCACAGGGGTGAACCGCAATGAGCAGTTCTTC. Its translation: CASSNFTGVNRNEQFF.

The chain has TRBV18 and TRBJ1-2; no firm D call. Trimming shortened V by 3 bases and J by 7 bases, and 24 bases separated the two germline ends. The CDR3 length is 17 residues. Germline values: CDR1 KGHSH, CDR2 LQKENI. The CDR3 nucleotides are TGTGCCAGCTCACCGAGGACCGAGGGTAGAGGGCAGAGTGGCTACACCTTC. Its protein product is CASSPRTEGRGQSGYTF.

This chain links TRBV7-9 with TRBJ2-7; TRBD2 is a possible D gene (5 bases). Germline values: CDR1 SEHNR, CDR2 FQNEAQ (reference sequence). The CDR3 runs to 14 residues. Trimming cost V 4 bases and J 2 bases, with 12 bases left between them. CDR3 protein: CASSSTTTPYEQYF. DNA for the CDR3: TGTGCCAGCAGCTCGACTACCACTCCCTACGAGCAGTACTTC. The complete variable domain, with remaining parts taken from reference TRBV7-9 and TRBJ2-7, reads DTGVSQNPRHKITKRGQNVTFRCDPISEHNRLYWYRQTLGQGPEFLTYFQNEAQLEKSRLLSDRFSAERPKGSFSTLEIQRTEQGDSAMYLCASSSTTTPYEQYFGPGTRLTVT.

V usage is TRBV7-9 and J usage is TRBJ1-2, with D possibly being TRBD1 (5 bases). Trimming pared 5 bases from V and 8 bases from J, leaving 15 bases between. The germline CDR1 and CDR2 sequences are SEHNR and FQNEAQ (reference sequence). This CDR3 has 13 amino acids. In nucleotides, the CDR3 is TGTGCCAGCAGCCAGACAGCGGGTGTGGGCTACACCTTC. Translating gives CASSQTAGVGYTF.

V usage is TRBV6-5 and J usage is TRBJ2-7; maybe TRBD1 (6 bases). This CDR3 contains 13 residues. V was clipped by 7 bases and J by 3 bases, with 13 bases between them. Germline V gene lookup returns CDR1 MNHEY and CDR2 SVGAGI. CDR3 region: CASTDGTLYEQYF. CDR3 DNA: TGTGCCAGCACCGACGGGACACTCTACGAGCAGTACTTC.

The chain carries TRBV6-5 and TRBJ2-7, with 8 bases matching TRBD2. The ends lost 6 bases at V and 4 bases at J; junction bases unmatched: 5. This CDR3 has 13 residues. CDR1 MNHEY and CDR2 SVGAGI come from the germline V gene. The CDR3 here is CASRREAPYEQYF. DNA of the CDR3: TGTGCCAGCAGGCGGGAGGCCCCTTACGAGCAGTACTTC.

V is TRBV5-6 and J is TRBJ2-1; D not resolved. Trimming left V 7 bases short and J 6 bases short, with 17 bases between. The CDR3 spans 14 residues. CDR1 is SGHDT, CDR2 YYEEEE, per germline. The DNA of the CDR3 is TGTGCCAGCCACACACAAGCGTTCTCCAATGAGCAGTTCTTC. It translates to CASHTQAFSNEQFF.

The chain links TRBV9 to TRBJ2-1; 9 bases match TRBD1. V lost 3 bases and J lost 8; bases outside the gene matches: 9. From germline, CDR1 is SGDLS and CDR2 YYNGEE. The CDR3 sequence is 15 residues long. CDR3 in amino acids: CASSEGAGTGYEQFF. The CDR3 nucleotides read TGTGCCAGCAGCGAGGGGGCCGGGACAGGGTATGAGCAGTTCTTC.

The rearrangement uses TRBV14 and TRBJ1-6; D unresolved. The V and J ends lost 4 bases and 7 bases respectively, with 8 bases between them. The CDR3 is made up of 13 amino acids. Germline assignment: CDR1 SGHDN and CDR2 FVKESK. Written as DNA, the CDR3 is TGTGCCAGCAGCCCCTCTCTGAATTCACCCCTCCACTTT. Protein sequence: CASSPSLNSPLHF.

The CDR3 is CASIPSGSPTGTYGNTIYF. The CDR3 nucleotides read TGTGCCAGCATTCCTTCGGGCAGCCCGACGGGAACTTATGGAAACACCATATATTTT. The J gene is TRBJ1-3, the V gene TRBV7-2; no reliable D call. V lost 7 bases and J 3 bases, leaving 28 bases between the germline ends. CDR1 is SGHTA, CDR2 FQGNSA, per germline. The CDR3 loop spans 19 amino acids.